This T cell receptor beta chain was documented in a study of blood T cell repertoires in COVID-19. Notes on this clone: Different DNA sequences within this sample yield the same CDR3.

Sequenced by immunoSEQ multiplex PCR; TCRdb stores in-frame clones only, minus some. The repertoire holds approximately 250,000 clones, with approximately 86% as singletons. The sample comprised peripheral blood. The origin of this receptor is a human donor in a cohort sampled during active COVID-19.

CDR3 DNA sequence: TGTGCCAGCTCACCATCAGGACAGGGGAACTACGAGCAGTACTTC. Amino acid sequence: CASSPSGQGNYEQYF. The chain couples TRBV18 to TRBJ2-7; TRBD1 aligns across 9 bases. V trimming: 2 bases; J trimming: 3 bases; junction bases outside the gene matches: 5. Germline V lookup: CDR1 KGHSH, CDR2 LQKENI. The length of the CDR3 is 15 residues.